Listed below are T cell receptor beta chains from one sample, sequenced in a study of shared clonotypes between healthy human individuals. The data were produced by immunoSEQ multiplex PCR, yet TCRdb's version contains in-frame clones alone and is incomplete. The sample includes hundreds of thousands of clones, roughly 98% seen only once; the top ten take approximately 0.3%. The material sequenced was naive CD8+ T cells sorted from blood. The receptors were sampled from a man aged 30 to 39 in good health. CDR3s include the opening cysteine and the closing phenylalanine or tryptophan. D genes are given only for firm matches. Some rows mark clone size as missing; the rest say once, few, many or name a class of expanded clone.

d_call | j_call | clone_size | v_call | cdr3_aa | cdr3_nt
. | TRBJ1-1 | . | TRBV21-1 | CASSKRVTEAFF | TGTGCCAGCAGCAAAAGGGTCACTGAAGCTTTCTTT
. | TRBJ2-2 | once | TRBV7-9 | CASSYSKIVRGLNTGELFF | TGTGCCAGCAGTTACTCAAAAATCGTCCGGGGTCTGAACACCGGGGAGCTGTTTTTT
TRBD2 | TRBJ2-7 | . | TRBV27 | CASSGRAGGPYEQYF | TGTGCCAGCAGTGGGCGAGCGGGAGGGCCTTACGAGCAGTACTTC
. | TRBJ2-1 | . | TRBV6-6 | CASSPYSDNEQFF | TGTGCCAGCAGTCCCTACTCAGACAATGAGCAGTTCTTC
TRBD2 | TRBJ2-1 | . | TRBV10-1 | CASGTSGGNEQFF | TGCGCCAGCGGGACTAGCGGGGGGAATGAGCAGTTCTTC
TRBD1 | TRBJ2-5 | . | TRBV5-1 | CASSPDREETQYF | TGCGCCAGCAGCCCCGACAGGGAAGAGACCCAGTACTTC
. | TRBJ2-7 | . | TRBV28 | CASSFLLGQDSYEQYF | TGTGCCAGCAGTTTCTTGTTAGGGCAGGACTCCTACGAGCAGTACTTC
. | TRBJ2-3 | . | TRBV27 | CASNAMGDTQYF | TGTGCCAGCAACGCTATGGGGGATACGCAGTATTTT
. | TRBJ1-5 | once | TRBV6-6 | CASSPGVQPQHF | TGTGCCAGCAGCCCGGGTGTTCAGCCCCAGCATTTT
. | TRBJ2-1 | . | TRBV7-9 | CASSLEFGPGWGEQFF | TGTGCCAGCAGCTTAGAGTTTGGACCCGGGTGGGGGGAGCAGTTCTTC
. | TRBJ2-5 | . | TRBV9 | CASSGWGAQETQYF | TGTGCCAGCAGCGGGTGGGGGGCCCAAGAGACCCAGTACTTC
. | TRBJ2-7 | . | TRBV29-1 | CSALDLYEQYF | TGCAGCGCTCTGGACCTCTACGAGCAGTACTTC
TRBD1 | TRBJ2-7 | . | TRBV11-2 | CASSLLGQGYEQYF | TGTGCCAGCAGCTTACTGGGACAGGGGTACGAGCAGTACTTC
TRBD1 | TRBJ2-6 | . | TRBV27 | CATKQGYSGANVLTF | TGTGCCACCAAACAGGGGTACTCTGGGGCCAACGTCCTGACTTTC
. | TRBJ2-1 | . | TRBV18 | CASSEGWGSFGEQFF | TGTGCCAGCTCTGAAGGATGGGGCTCATTCGGTGAGCAGTTCTTC
. | TRBJ1-4 | . | TRBV2 | CASSSFRDTNEKLFF | TGTGCCAGCAGCTCCTTCAGGGACACTAATGAAAAACTGTTTTTT
TRBD1 | TRBJ2-7 | . | TRBV10-3 | CAIKKQGVAYEQYF | TGTGCCATCAAAAAACAGGGGGTAGCCTACGAGCAGTACTTC
. | TRBJ1-4 | . | TRBV7-9 | CASDIPAKLFF | TGTGCCAGCGATATACCGGCAAAACTGTTTTTT
. | TRBJ2-2 | . | TRBV15 | CATSREKGRGTGELFF | TGTGCCACCAGCAGAGAGAAGGGCAGGGGAACCGGGGAGCTGTTTTTT
TRBD2 | TRBJ2-7 | once | TRBV2 | CASRILAEHEQYF | TGTGCCAGCAGAATACTAGCGGAGCACGAGCAGTACTTC
TRBD2 | TRBJ2-7 | . | TRBV27 | CASRLAGDTSYEQYF | TGTGCCAGCAGACTAGCGGGAGACACCTCCTACGAGCAGTACTTC
TRBD2 | TRBJ2-7 | . | TRBV7-2 | CASSLRGGLAEYEQYF | TGTGCCAGCAGCTTAAGGGGTGGACTAGCGGAATACGAGCAGTACTTC
TRBD2 | TRBJ2-2 | . | TRBV4-1 | CASARREGTGELFF | TGCGCCAGCGCCAGGCGGGAGGGCACCGGGGAGCTGTTTTTT
. | TRBJ2-3 | . | TRBV7-9 | CASSLERFGIPTDTQYF | TGTGCCAGCAGCTTAGAGCGCTTCGGGATCCCCACAGATACGCAGTATTTT
TRBD2 | TRBJ2-5 | . | TRBV27 | CASSFLGRYQETQYF | TGTGCCAGCAGTTTTCTCGGGAGGTACCAAGAGACCCAGTACTTC
. | TRBJ2-7 | . | TRBV28 | CASSLPNLFYEQYF | TGTGCCAGCAGTTTGCCTAACCTTTTCTACGAGCAGTACTTC
. | TRBJ2-2 | . | TRBV7-9 | CASSAGGELFF | TGTGCCAGCAGCGCTGGCGGGGAGCTGTTTTTT
. | TRBJ1-2 | . | TRBV5-6 | CASSFWASVSYDGYTF | TGTGCCAGCAGCTTTTGGGCCAGCGTGTCGTACGATGGCTACACCTTC
TRBD2 | TRBJ2-7 | . | TRBV7-9 | CASSPLAGDSYEQYF | TGTGCCAGCAGCCCACTAGCGGGAGACTCCTACGAGCAGTACTTC
. | TRBJ2-1 | once | TRBV4-1 | CASSQGSNAYNEQFF | TGCGCCAGCAGCCAAGGTAGTAACGCCTACAATGAGCAGTTCTTC
. | TRBJ2-7 | . | TRBV7-2 | CASSLYPVTYEQYF | TGTGCCAGCAGCTTATATCCCGTTACCTACGAGCAGTACTTC
. | TRBJ2-3 | . | TRBV10-3 | CAISDPSTDTQYF | TGTGCCATCAGTGATCCCAGCACAGATACGCAGTATTTT
. | TRBJ1-4 | . | TRBV7-9 | CASSQLRSEKLFF | TGTGCCAGCAGCCAGCTTAGGTCTGAAAAACTGTTTTTT
. | TRBJ2-7 | . | TRBV4-1 | CASSQVAGQSYEQYF | TGCGCCAGCAGCCAAGTAGCGGGACAGTCCTACGAGCAGTACTTC
. | TRBJ2-3 | . | TRBV11-2 | CASRHTPNIFGVDTQYF | TGTGCCAGCAGACATACCCCTAATATTTTTGGGGTAGATACGCAGTATTTT
TRBD2 | TRBJ2-3 | . | TRBV4-1 | CASSQERDQRESTDTQYF | TGCGCCAGCAGCCAAGAGCGGGACCAGCGGGAGAGCACAGATACGCAGTATTTT
. | TRBJ2-1 | once | TRBV27 | CASSFLISSYNEQFF | TGTGCCAGCAGTTTTCTGATCAGCTCCTACAATGAGCAGTTCTTC
. | TRBJ1-5 | . | TRBV28 | CASTGEGGGNQPQHF | TGTGCCAGCACCGGCGAGGGGGGAGGCAATCAGCCCCAGCATTTT
. | TRBJ2-7 | . | TRBV6-6 | CASSSNGDIYEQYF | TGTGCCAGCAGTTCGAACGGGGACATCTACGAGCAGTACTTC
. | TRBJ1-4 | . | TRBV5-5 | CASSRTATNEKLFF | TGTGCCAGCAGCCGGACAGCAACTAATGAAAAACTGTTTTTT
. | TRBJ2-5 | . | TRBV6-5 | CASSYSSVGETQYF | TGTGCCAGCAGTTACTCGAGTGTGGGAGAGACCCAGTACTTC
TRBD1 | TRBJ2-7 | . | TRBV7-9 | CASSIRDRGAHEQYF | TGTGCCAGCAGCATCCGGGACAGGGGAGCCCACGAGCAGTACTTC
. | TRBJ2-1 | . | TRBV4-1 | CASSQGAGLLYNEQFF | TGCGCCAGCAGCCAAGGGGCGGGACTTCTATACAATGAGCAGTTCTTC
. | TRBJ2-7 | . | TRBV5-1 | CASRRQDEQYF | TGCGCCAGCAGGCGCCAAGACGAGCAGTACTTC
. | TRBJ2-3 | . | TRBV6-6 | CASSYSNPASTDTQYF | TGTGCCAGCAGTTACTCGAACCCAGCTAGCACAGATACGCAGTATTTT
TRBD2 | TRBJ2-7 | . | TRBV5-6 | CASSPTSGLLSYEQYF | TGTGCCAGCAGCCCCACTAGCGGGCTTCTCTCCTACGAGCAGTACTTC
. | TRBJ2-2 | . | TRBV7-9 | CASSSRSTGELFF | TGTGCCAGCAGCTCTCGTTCCACCGGGGAGCTGTTTTTT
TRBD1 | TRBJ2-7 | . | TRBV27 | CASSSLDRGYEQYF | TGTGCCAGCAGTTCCTTGGACAGGGGGTACGAGCAGTACTTC
TRBD2 | TRBJ2-7 | . | TRBV5-6 | CASSHMLREGYYEQYF | TGTGCCAGCAGCCATATGCTCCGGGAGGGGTACTACGAGCAGTACTTC